The rows below give T cell receptor beta chains drawn from one sample of a study of blood T cells in healthy people across ages. TCRdb ran MiXCR on the 5' RACE reads and lists one entry per CDR3 protein. The table records around 1,500,000 distinct CDR3 sequences, 42% of them present only once. Sequenced: blood. Source of these receptors: a woman aged 18-30 years in good health. The CDR3 runs from the conserved cysteine through the conserved F or W. Fields, in order: clone size, V gene, J gene, D gene, CDR3 DNA, CDR3 protein. A D gene is named only where the DNA matches it firmly. Clone size is not always given. Where it is, it says once, few, many or a class for expanded clones.

clone_size: .
v_call: TRBV10-1
j_call: TRBJ2-4
d_call: TRBD1
cdr3_nt: TGCGCCAGCAGTGCGTTACAGGGGGCTGGAAACATTCAGTACTTC
cdr3_aa: CASSALQGAGNIQYF

clone_size: .
v_call: TRBV7-9
j_call: TRBJ2-7
d_call: .
cdr3_nt: TGTGCCAGCAGCCGGGGAGAGCGTCTAAGGGAGCAGTACTTC
cdr3_aa: CASSRGERLREQYF

clone_size: few
v_call: TRBV6-5
j_call: TRBJ1-2
d_call: .
cdr3_nt: TGTGCCAGCAGTTACTCCGACAGGCAACTCTATGGCTACACCTTC
cdr3_aa: CASSYSDRQLYGYTF

clone_size: .
v_call: TRBV28
j_call: TRBJ2-7
d_call: TRBD2
cdr3_nt: TGTGCCAGCAGTGTTACTAGCGGCTCCTCCTACGAGCAGTACTTC
cdr3_aa: CASSVTSGSSYEQYF

clone_size: .
v_call: TRBV5-1
j_call: TRBJ2-1
d_call: TRBD2
cdr3_nt: TGCGCCAGCAGCTTTGAAGTAGCGGGGGCGGGTGAGCAGTTCTTC
cdr3_aa: CASSFEVAGAGEQFF

clone_size: once
v_call: TRBV5-1
j_call: TRBJ1-6
d_call: .
cdr3_nt: TGCGCCAGCAGTCTCGACGGACAGACTAATTCACCCCTCCACTTT
cdr3_aa: CASSLDGQTNSPLHF

clone_size: .
v_call: TRBV6-5
j_call: TRBJ2-7
d_call: .
cdr3_nt: TGTGCCAGCAGTTACTCGGTATTATCGAGGGGGAAAACAGGCCACGAGCAGTACTTC
cdr3_aa: CASSYSVLSRGKTGHEQYF

clone_size: few
v_call: TRBV9
j_call: TRBJ2-2
d_call: TRBD1
cdr3_nt: TGTGCCAGCAGCCCCCGACAGGGGGCCGGGGAGCTGTTTTTT
cdr3_aa: CASSPRQGAGELFF

clone_size: few
v_call: TRBV10-3
j_call: TRBJ1-2
d_call: TRBD1
cdr3_nt: TGTGCCATCAGTGGGGGACAGCCGGGGTCTGGCTACACCTTC
cdr3_aa: CAISGGQPGSGYTF

clone_size: few
v_call: TRBV25-1
j_call: TRBJ2-5
d_call: TRBD1
cdr3_nt: TGTGCCAGCAGTGAGACAGGGGGGCAAGAGACCCAGTACTTC
cdr3_aa: CASSETGGQETQYF

clone_size: .
v_call: TRBV11-2
j_call: TRBJ2-7
d_call: TRBD2
cdr3_nt: TGTGCCAGCAGCCCGAACGCGGGAGGCAAAGTCGGTGAGCAGTACTTC
cdr3_aa: CASSPNAGGKVGEQYF

clone_size: .
v_call: TRBV5-1
j_call: TRBJ1-2
d_call: .
cdr3_nt: TGCGCCAGCACCCGCGATTACTATGGCTACACCTTC
cdr3_aa: CASTRDYYGYTF

clone_size: few
v_call: TRBV15
j_call: TRBJ2-7
d_call: .
cdr3_nt: TGTGCCACCAGCAACCGCTACGAGCAGTACTTC
cdr3_aa: CATSNRYEQYF

clone_size: .
v_call: TRBV6-1
j_call: TRBJ1-2
d_call: TRBD1
cdr3_nt: TGTGCCAGCAGCCTCACCAGGGGGCAGGATGGCTACACCTTC
cdr3_aa: CASSLTRGQDGYTF

clone_size: .
v_call: TRBV5-1
j_call: TRBJ2-1
d_call: .
cdr3_nt: TGCGCCAGCAGCTTGAATGCCCCGCTTAACAATGAGCAGTTCTTC
cdr3_aa: CASSLNAPLNNEQFF

clone_size: once
v_call: TRBV25-1
j_call: TRBJ1-2
d_call: TRBD1
cdr3_nt: TGTGCCAGCAGGCCGGACAGGGCAGGGGGTGGCTACACCTTC
cdr3_aa: CASRPDRAGGGYTF

clone_size: many
v_call: TRBV5-1
j_call: TRBJ1-2
d_call: .
cdr3_nt: TGTGCCAGCAGTTTAGGGGGAGCTAACTATGGCTACACCTTC
cdr3_aa: CASSLGGANYGYTF

clone_size: few
v_call: TRBV20-1
j_call: TRBJ2-5
d_call: .
cdr3_nt: TGCGAACCAGACCAAGAGACCCAGTACTTC
cdr3_aa: CEPDQETQYF

clone_size: .
v_call: TRBV18
j_call: TRBJ2-1
d_call: TRBD2
cdr3_nt: TGTGCCAGCTCACCAGGCGGGAGAGGCTCCTACAATGAGCAGTTCTTC
cdr3_aa: CASSPGGRGSYNEQFF

clone_size: .
v_call: TRBV20-1
j_call: TRBJ1-5
d_call: TRBD1
cdr3_nt: TGCAGTGCGGTACAGGGGGCAGGGGATCAGCCCCAGCATTTT
cdr3_aa: CSAVQGAGDQPQHF

clone_size: .
v_call: TRBV7-2
j_call: TRBJ2-2
d_call: .
cdr3_nt: TGTGCCAGCAGCTTCCCAAACTACCGACAGAGAACCGGGGAGCTGTTTTTT
cdr3_aa: CASSFPNYRQRTGELFF

clone_size: few
v_call: TRBV7-9
j_call: TRBJ2-7
d_call: .
cdr3_nt: TGTGCCAGCAGCCCCCCAGTCTTCGCCAGCTACGAGCAGTACTTC
cdr3_aa: CASSPPVFASYEQYF

clone_size: many
v_call: TRBV3-1
j_call: TRBJ2-7
d_call: .
cdr3_nt: TGCGCCAGCAGCCAGGGGGGTACCTCCTACGAGCAGTACTTC
cdr3_aa: CASSQGGTSYEQYF

clone_size: few
v_call: TRBV12-3/TRBV12-4
j_call: TRBJ1-2
d_call: .
cdr3_nt: TGTGCCAGCAGCCCCGGGGACTCTCCCTATGGCTACACCTTC
cdr3_aa: CASSPGDSPYGYTF

clone_size: .
v_call: TRBV7-8
j_call: TRBJ2-4
d_call: .
cdr3_nt: TGTGCCAGCAGCTTACACACGGGGGAGGCTAGGTACATTCAGTACTTC
cdr3_aa: CASSLHTGEARYIQYF

clone_size: .
v_call: TRBV3-1
j_call: TRBJ2-3
d_call: .
cdr3_nt: TGTGCCAGCAGCCAATCTTCCGACGGAGTTAGCACAGATACGCAGTATTTT
cdr3_aa: CASSQSSDGVSTDTQYF

clone_size: .
v_call: TRBV20-1
j_call: TRBJ2-7
d_call: TRBD1
cdr3_nt: TGCAGTGCTAGAGATCCAGGACAGGGGTTGGAGCAGTACTTC
cdr3_aa: CSARDPGQGLEQYF

clone_size: once
v_call: TRBV30
j_call: TRBJ1-6
d_call: .
cdr3_nt: TGTGCCTGGAGTAATATGGTGGATTCACCCCTCCACTTT
cdr3_aa: CAWSNMVDSPLHF